This TCR beta chain was documented in a study of blood T cell repertoires in COVID-19. Method: immunoSEQ multiplex PCR; TCRdb's copy keeps in-frame clones and lacks some. Of approximately 350,000 clones in the sample, approximately 87% were seen once. CDR3 length equals 15 residues. With 6 bases clipped from V and 4 bases from J, the junction kept 5 bases outside the gene matches. Looked up from germline, CDR1 is LNHDA and CDR2 is SQIVND (reference sequence). This receptor was taken from a woman aged 45 to 65 with COVID-19, enrolled during active disease. The sample consisted of peripheral blood. The chain has TRBV19 and TRBJ1-3; TRBD1 matches at 11 bases. CDR3 region: CASRGQGARGNTIYF. The CDR3 nucleotides are TGTGCCAGTAGAGGACAGGGGGCGCGGGGAAACACCATATATTTT.